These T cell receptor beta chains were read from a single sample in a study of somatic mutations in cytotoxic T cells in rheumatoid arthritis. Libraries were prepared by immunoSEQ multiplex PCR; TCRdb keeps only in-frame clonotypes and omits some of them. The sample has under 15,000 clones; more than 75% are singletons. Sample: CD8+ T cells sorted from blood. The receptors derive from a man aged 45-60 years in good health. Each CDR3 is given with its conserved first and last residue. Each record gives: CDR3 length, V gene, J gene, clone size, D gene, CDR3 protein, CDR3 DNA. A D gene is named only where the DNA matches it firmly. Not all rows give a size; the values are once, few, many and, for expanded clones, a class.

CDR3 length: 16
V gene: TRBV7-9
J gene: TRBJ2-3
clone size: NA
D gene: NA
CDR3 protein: CASSLAWGRGTDTQYF
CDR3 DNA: TGTGCCAGCAGCTTAGCATGGGGCAGGGGCACAGATACGCAGTATTTT

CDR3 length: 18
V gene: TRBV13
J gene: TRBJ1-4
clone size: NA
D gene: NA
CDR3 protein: CASSLGTTLASTNEKLFF
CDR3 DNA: TGTGCCAGCAGCCTAGGGACAACCTTAGCCTCAACTAATGAAAAACTGTTTTTT

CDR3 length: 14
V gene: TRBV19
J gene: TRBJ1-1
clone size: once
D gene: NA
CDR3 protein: CASSIRHGNTEAFF
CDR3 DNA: TGTGCCAGTAGTATAAGACACGGGAACACTGAAGCTTTCTTT

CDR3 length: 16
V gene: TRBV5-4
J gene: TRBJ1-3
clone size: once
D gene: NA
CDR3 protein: CASSPWAGASGNTIYF
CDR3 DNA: TGTGCCAGCAGCCCCTGGGCGGGGGCCTCTGGAAACACCATATATTTT

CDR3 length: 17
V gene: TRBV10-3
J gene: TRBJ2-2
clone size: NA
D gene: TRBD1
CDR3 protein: CAINATGLMVWTGELFF
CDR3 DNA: TGTGCCATCAATGCGACAGGGTTAATGGTTTGGACCGGGGAGCTGTTTTTT

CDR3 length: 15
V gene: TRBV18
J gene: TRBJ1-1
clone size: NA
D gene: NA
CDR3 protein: CASSPTGSRNTEAFF
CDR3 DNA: TGTGCCAGCTCACCCACAGGGTCTAGAAACACTGAAGCTTTCTTT

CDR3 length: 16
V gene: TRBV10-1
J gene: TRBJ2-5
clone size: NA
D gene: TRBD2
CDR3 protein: CASSESTTSGGKTQYF
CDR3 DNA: TGCGCCAGCAGTGAGTCGACGACTAGCGGGGGAAAGACCCAGTACTTC

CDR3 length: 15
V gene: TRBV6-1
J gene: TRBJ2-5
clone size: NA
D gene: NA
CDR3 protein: CASSPVGQLVETQYF
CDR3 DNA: TGTGCCAGCAGCCCCGTTGGACAGCTTGTGGAGACCCAGTACTTC

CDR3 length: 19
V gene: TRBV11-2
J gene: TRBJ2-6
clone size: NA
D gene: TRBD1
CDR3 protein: CASSTGDRGVLDGANVLTF
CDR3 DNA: TGTGCCAGCAGCACTGGAGACAGGGGCGTTCTTGATGGGGCCAACGTCCTGACTTTC

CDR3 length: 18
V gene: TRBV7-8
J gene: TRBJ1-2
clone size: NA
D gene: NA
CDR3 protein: CASSLDWLSDLSNYGYTF
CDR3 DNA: TGTGCCAGCAGCTTAGATTGGCTATCGGACCTATCTAACTATGGCTACACCTTC

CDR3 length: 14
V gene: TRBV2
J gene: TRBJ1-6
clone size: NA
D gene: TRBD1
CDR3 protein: CASSETGADSPLHF
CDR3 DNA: TGTGCCAGCAGTGAAACAGGGGCGGATTCACCCCTCCACTTT

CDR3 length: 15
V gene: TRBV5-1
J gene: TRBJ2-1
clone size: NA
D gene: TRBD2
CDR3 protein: CASSQRTSRTDEQFF
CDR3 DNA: TGCGCCAGCAGCCAGCGGACTAGCCGGACGGATGAGCAGTTCTTC

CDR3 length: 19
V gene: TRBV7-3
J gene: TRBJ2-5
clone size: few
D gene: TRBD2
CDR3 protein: CASSSPLAGGPLGQETQYF
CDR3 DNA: TGTGCCAGCAGCTCACCCCTAGCGGGAGGGCCGCTGGGGCAAGAGACCCAGTACTTC

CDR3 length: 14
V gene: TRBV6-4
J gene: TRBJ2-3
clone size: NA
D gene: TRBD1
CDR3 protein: CASGPGQGGDTQYF
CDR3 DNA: TGTGCCAGCGGTCCGGGACAGGGGGGAGATACGCAGTATTTT

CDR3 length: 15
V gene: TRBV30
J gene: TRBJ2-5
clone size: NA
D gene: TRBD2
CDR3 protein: CAWGGTSGGSTSQYF
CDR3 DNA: TGTGCCTGGGGGGGGACTAGCGGGGGCTCAACGTCCCAGTACTTC

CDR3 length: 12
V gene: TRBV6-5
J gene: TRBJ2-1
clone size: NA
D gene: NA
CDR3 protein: CASRSTSGEQFF
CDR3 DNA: TGTGCCAGCAGGTCGACATCCGGTGAGCAGTTCTTC

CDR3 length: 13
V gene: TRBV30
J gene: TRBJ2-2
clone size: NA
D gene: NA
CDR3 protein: CVLRDGITGELFF
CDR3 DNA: TGTGTCCTTCGGGACGGTATAACCGGGGAGCTGTTTTTT

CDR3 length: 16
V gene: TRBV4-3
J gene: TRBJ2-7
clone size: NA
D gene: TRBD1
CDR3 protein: CASSQETGTGGYEQYF
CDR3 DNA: TGCGCCAGCAGCCAAGAAACCGGGACAGGGGGCTACGAGCAGTACTTC

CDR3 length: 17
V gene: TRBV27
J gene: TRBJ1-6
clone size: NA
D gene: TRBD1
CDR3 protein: CASSPLTGGAYNSPLHF
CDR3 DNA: TGTGCCAGCAGTCCCCTGACAGGGGGCGCCTATAATTCACCCCTCCACTTT

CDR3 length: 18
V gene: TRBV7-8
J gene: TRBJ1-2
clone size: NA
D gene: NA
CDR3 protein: CASSPRRGAGGADYGYTF
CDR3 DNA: TGTGCCAGCAGCCCAAGGCGGGGAGCGGGGGGCGCAGACTATGGCTACACCTTC

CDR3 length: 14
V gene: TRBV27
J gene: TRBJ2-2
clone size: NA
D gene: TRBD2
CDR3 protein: CASSPELATGELFF
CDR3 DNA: TGTGCCAGCTCTCCGGAACTAGCGACCGGGGAGCTGTTTTTT

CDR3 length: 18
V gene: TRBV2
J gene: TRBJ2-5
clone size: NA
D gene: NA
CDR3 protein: CASSEALHRGSGQETQYF
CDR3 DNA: TGTGCCAGCAGTGAAGCGCTTCATAGGGGGTCGGGGCAAGAGACCCAGTACTTC

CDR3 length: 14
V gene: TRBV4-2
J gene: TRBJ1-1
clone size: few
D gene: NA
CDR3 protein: CASKTRAVGTEAFF
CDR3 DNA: TGTGCCAGTAAGACCAGGGCGGTAGGCACTGAAGCTTTCTTT

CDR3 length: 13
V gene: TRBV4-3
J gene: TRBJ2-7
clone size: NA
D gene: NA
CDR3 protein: CASSQDIPYEQYF
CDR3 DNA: TGCGCCAGCAGCCAAGACATACCCTACGAGCAGTACTTC

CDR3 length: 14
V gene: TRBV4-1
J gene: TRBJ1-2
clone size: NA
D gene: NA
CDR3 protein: CASSQRQAEAGYTF
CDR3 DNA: TGCGCCAGCAGCCAGCGACAGGCGGAGGCTGGCTACACCTTC

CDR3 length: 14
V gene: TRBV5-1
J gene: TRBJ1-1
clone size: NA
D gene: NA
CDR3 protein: CASSLAGAYTEAFF
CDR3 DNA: TGCGCCAGCAGCTTGGCCGGGGCCTACACTGAAGCTTTCTTT

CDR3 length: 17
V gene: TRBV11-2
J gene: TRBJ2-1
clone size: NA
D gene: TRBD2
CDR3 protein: CASSLESLAGVNSRQFF
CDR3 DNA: TGTGCCAGCAGCTTAGAATCCCTAGCGGGAGTCAATAGCAGGCAGTTCTTC

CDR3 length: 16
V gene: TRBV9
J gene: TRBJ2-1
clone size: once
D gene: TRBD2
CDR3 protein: CASSVRPSGRTNEQFF
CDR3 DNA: TGTGCCAGCAGCGTAAGGCCTAGCGGGAGGACCAATGAGCAGTTCTTC

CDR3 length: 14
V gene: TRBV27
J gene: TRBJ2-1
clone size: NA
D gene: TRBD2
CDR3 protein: CASALAGAYNEQFF
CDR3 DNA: TGTGCCAGCGCCCTGGCGGGAGCCTACAATGAGCAGTTCTTC

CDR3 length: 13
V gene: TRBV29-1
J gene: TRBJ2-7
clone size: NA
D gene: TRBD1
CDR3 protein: CSVAGTEPYEQYF
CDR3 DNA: TGCAGCGTTGCCGGGACAGAACCCTACGAGCAGTACTTC

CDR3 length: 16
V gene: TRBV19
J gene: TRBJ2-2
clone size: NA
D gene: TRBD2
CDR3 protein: CASSGWASGMSGELFF
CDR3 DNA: TGTGCCAGTAGTGGGTGGGCTAGCGGGATGTCCGGGGAGCTGTTTTTT

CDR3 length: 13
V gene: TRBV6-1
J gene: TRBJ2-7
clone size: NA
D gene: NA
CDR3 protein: CASKDPSSYEQYF
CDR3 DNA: TGTGCCAGCAAGGATCCCAGCTCCTACGAGCAGTACTTC

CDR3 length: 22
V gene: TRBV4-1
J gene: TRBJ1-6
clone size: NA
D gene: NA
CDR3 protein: CASSQESLQGLSATYRHSPLHF
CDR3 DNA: TGCGCCAGCAGCCAAGAGAGTTTACAGGGTTTAAGTGCAACTTACCGACATTCACCCCTCCACTTT

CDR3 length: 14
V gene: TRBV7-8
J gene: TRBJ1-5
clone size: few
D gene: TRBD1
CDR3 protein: CASSPGTGNQPQHF
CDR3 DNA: TGTGCCAGCAGCCCCGGGACAGGCAATCAGCCCCAGCATTTT

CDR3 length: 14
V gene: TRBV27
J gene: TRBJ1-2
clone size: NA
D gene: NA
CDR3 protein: CASSSRPYNYGYTF
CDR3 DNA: TGTGCCAGCAGTTCAAGGCCTTATAACTATGGCTACACCTTC

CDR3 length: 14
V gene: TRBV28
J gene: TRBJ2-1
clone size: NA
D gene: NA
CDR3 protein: CASSFSDGANEQFF
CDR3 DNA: TGTGCCAGCAGTTTCTCCGACGGGGCTAATGAGCAGTTCTTC

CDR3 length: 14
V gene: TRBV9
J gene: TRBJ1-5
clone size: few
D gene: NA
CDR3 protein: CASSVRPENQPQHF
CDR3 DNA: TGTGCCAGCAGCGTAAGGCCGGAAAATCAGCCCCAGCATTTT

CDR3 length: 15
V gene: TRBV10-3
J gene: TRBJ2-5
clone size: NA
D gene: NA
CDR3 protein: CAISEEGRIQETQYF
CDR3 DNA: TGTGCCATCAGTGAAGAAGGACGGATTCAAGAGACCCAGTACTTC

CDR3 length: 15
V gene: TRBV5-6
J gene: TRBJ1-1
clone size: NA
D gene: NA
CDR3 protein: CASSLGGDMNTEAFF
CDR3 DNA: TGTGCCAGCAGCTTGGGGGGGGATATGAACACTGAAGCTTTCTTT

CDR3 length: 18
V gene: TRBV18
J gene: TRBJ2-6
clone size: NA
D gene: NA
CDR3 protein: CASSPPVGSSSGANVLTF
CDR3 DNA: TGTGCCAGCTCACCACCTGTCGGGTCCAGCTCTGGGGCCAACGTCCTGACTTTC

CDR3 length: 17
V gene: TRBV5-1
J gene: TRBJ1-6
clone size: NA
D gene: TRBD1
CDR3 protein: CASSLMRQGFSNSPLHF
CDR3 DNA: TGCGCCAGCAGCTTGATGCGACAGGGGTTTAGTAATTCACCCCTCCACTTT

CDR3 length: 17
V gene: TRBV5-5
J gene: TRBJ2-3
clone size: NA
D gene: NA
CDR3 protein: CASSLEFLNSHTDTQYF
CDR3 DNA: TGTGCCAGCAGCTTGGAATTTCTTAACAGCCACACAGATACGCAGTATTTT

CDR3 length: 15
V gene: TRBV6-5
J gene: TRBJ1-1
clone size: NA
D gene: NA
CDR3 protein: CASSYVFGETGEAFF
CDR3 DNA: TGTGCCAGCAGTTACGTCTTTGGGGAGACTGGTGAAGCTTTCTTT

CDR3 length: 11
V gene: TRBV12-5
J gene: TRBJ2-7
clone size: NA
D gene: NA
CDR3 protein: CASGLERGQYF
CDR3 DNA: TGTGCTAGTGGTTTGGAACGGGGGCAGTACTTC

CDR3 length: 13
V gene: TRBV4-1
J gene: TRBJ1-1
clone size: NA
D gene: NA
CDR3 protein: CASSHGPNTEAFF
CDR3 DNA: TGCGCCAGCAGCCATGGCCCGAACACTGAAGCTTTCTTT

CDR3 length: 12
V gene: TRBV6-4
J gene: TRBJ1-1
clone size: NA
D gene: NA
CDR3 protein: CACQGMNTEAFF
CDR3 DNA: TGTGCCTGCCAGGGCATGAACACTGAAGCTTTCTTT

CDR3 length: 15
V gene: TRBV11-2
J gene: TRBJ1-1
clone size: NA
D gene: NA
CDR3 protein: CASSPKWEGNTEAFF
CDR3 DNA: TGTGCCAGCAGCCCGAAGTGGGAAGGGAACACTGAAGCTTTCTTT

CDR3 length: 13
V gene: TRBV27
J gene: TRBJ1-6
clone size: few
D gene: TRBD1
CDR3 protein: CASADRGYSPLHF
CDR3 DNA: TGTGCCAGCGCCGACAGGGGTTATTCACCCCTCCACTTT

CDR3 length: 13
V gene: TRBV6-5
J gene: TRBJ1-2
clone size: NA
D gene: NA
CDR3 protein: CASSYSGRVGYTF
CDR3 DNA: TGTGCCAGCAGTTACTCAGGGCGGGTTGGCTACACCTTC

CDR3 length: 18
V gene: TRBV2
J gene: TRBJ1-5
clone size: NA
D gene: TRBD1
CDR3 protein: CASGDRVLAALSNQPQHF
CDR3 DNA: TGTGCCAGCGGGGACAGGGTCCTCGCCGCACTCTCCAATCAGCCCCAGCATTTT

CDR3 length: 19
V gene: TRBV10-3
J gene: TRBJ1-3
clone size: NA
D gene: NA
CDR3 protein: CAINPGSGAGTSSGNTIYF
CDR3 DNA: TGTGCCATCAACCCGGGCTCCGGCGCCGGAACAAGCTCTGGAAACACCATATATTTT

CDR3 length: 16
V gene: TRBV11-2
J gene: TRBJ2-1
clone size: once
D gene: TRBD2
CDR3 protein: CASSLGSSGRYNEQFF
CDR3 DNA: TGTGCCAGCAGCTTAGGGTCTAGCGGGAGATACAATGAGCAGTTCTTC

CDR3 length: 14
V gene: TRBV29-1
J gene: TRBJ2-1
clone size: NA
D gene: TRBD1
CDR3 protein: CSVTGTGFNNEQFF
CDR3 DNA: TGCAGCGTAACCGGGACAGGCTTTAACAATGAGCAGTTCTTC

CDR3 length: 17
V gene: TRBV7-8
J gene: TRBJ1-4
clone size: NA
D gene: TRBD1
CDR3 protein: CASTKGGRGRTNEKLFF
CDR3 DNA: TGTGCCAGCACCAAAGGGGGTAGGGGGCGAACTAATGAAAAACTGTTTTTT

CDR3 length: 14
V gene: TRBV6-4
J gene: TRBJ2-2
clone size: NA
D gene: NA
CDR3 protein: CASSPNADTGELFF
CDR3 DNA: TGTGCCAGCAGCCCGAATGCGGACACCGGGGAGCTGTTTTTT

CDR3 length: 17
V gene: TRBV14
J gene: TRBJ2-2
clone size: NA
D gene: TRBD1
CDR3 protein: CASSQTTGGAFSGELFF
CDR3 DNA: TGTGCCAGCAGCCAAACAACAGGGGGCGCTTTTTCTGGGGAGCTGTTTTTT

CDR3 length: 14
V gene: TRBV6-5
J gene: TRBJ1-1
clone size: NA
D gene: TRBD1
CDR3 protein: CASSSPTGDTEAFF
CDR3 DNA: TGTGCCAGCAGTTCACCGACAGGGGACACTGAAGCTTTCTTT

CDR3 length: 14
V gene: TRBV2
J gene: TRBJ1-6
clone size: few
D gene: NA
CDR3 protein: CASSARGVHSPLHF
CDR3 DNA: TGTGCCAGCAGTGCCAGGGGAGTTCATTCACCCCTCCACTTT

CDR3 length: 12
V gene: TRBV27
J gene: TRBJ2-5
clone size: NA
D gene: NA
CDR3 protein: CASSSTFETQYF
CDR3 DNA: TGTGCCAGCAGTTCCACCTTTGAGACCCAGTACTTC

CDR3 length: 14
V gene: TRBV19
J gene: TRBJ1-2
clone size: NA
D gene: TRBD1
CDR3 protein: CASRVPGQGYGYTF
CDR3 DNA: TGTGCCAGTAGAGTACCCGGACAGGGCTATGGCTACACCTTC